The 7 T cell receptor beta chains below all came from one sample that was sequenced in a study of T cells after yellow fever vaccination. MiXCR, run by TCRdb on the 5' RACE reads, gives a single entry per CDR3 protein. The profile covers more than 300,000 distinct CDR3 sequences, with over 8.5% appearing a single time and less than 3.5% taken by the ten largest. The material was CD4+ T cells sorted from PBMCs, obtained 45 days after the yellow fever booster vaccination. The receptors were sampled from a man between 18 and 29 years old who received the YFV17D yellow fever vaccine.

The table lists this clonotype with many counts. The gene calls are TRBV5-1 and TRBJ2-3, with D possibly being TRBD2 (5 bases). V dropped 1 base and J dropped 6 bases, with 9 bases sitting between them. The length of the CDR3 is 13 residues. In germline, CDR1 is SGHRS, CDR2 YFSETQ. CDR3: CASSLRRGDTQYF. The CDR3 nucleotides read TGCGCCAGCAGCTTGAGGAGAGGGGATACGCAGTATTTT. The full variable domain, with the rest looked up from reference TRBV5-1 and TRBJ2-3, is KAGVTQTPRYLIKTRGQQVTLSCSPISGHRSVSWYQQTPGQGLQFLFEYFSETQRNKGNFPGRFSGRQFSNSRSEMNVSTLELGDSALYLCASSLRRGDTQYFGPGTRLTVL.

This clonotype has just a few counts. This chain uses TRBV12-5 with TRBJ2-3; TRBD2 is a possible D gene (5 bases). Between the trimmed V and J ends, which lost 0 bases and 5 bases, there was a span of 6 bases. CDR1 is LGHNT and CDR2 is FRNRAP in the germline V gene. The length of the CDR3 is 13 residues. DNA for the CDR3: TGTGCTAGTGGTTTGGTAGGAGGAGATACGCAGTATTTT. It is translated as CASGLVGGDTQYF. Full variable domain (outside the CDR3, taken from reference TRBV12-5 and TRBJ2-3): DARVTQTPRHKVTEMGQEVTMRCQPILGHNTVFWYRQTMMQGLELLAYFRNRAPLDDSGMPKDRFSAEMPDATLATLKIQPSEPRDSAVYFCASGLVGGDTQYFGPGTRLTVL.

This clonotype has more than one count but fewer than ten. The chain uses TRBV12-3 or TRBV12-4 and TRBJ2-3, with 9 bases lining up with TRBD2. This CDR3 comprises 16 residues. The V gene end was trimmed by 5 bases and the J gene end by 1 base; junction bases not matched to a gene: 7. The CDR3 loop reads CASSQISGGRTDTQYF. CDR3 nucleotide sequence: TGTGCCAGCAGTCAAATTAGCGGGGGCCGCACAGATACGCAGTATTTT.

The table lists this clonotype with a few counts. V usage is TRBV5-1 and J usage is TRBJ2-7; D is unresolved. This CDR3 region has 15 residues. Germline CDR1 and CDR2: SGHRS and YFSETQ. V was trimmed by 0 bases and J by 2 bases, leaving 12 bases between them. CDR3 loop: CASSLGRTVPYEQYF. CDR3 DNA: TGCGCCAGCAGCTTGGGGCGGACGGTACCCTACGAGCAGTACTTC. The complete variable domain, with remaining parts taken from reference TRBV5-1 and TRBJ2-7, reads KAGVTQTPRYLIKTRGQQVTLSCSPISGHRSVSWYQQTPGQGLQFLFEYFSETQRNKGNFPGRFSGRQFSNSRSEMNVSTLELGDSALYLCASSLGRTVPYEQYFGPGTRLTVT.

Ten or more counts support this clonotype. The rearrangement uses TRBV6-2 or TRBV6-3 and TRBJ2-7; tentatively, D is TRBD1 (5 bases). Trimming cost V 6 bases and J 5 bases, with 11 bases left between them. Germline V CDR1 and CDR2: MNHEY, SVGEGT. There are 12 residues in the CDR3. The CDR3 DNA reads TGTGCCAGCAGGACCCAGGACAACGAGCAGTACGTC. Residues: CASRTQDNEQYV.

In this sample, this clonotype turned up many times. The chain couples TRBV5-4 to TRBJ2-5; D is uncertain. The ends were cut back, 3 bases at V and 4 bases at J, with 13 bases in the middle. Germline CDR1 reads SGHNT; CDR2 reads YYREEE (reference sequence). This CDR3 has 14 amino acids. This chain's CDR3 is CASSSPTEGETQYF. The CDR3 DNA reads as TGTGCCAGCAGCTCGCCGACCGAAGGAGAGACCCAGTACTTC. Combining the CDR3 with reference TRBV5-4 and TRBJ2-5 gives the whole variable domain ETGVTQSPTHLIKTRGQQVTLRCSSQSGHNTVSWYQQALGQGPQFIFQYYREEENGRGNFPPRFSGLQFPNYSSELNVNALELDDSALYLCASSSPTEGETQYFGPGTRLLVL.

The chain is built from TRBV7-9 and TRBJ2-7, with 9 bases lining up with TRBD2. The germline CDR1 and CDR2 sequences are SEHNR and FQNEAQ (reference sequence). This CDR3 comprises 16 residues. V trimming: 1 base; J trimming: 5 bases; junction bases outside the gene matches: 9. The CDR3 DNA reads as TGTGCCAGCAGCTTAGAGGGGCGCGGGGGGGCCGACGAGCAGTACGTC. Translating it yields CASSLEGRGGADEQYV.